The sequence of this TCR beta chain was determined in a study of blood T cells in healthy people across ages. Healthy Caucasians from Russia aged about 6 to 100 served as donors. Germline CDR1 and CDR2: LNHDA and SQIVND (reference sequence). V lost 7 bases, J lost 3 bases, and 16 bases lay in between. The CDR3 contains 15 residues. PCR was performed a second time for about 6 to 12 cycles using a sample-barcoded 5' primer and a J-beta primer mix. Tagging of each cDNA molecule was performed by a template-switch adaptor with 12 random nucleotides. All samples yielded 3 million or more CDR3-containing paired-end reads. TCRdb re-called the 5' RACE reads with MiXCR, one entry per CDR3 protein. Here the sample spans 700,000 or so distinct CDR3 sequences, approximately 22% being singletons.

This sequence originates from a man between 65 and 80 years old in good health. The chain joins TRBV19 to TRBJ2-1; a weak D match, TRBD2 (7 bases). Sequencing was performed on blood. DNA for the CDR3: TGTGCCAGTATCGAGGGGGGCGGGGGCTACAATGAGCAGTTCTTC. This gives the protein CASIEGGGGYNEQFF.